These 12 T cell receptor beta chains were sequenced from one sample in a study of neurological immune-mediated disorders. TCRdb re-called the 5' RACE reads through MiXCR, storing one row per CDR3 protein. The data contain more than 30,000 distinct CDR3 sequences, more than 4% of them singletons. The material sequenced was CD4+ T cells from blood. These receptors were taken from a woman aged 40 to 50 in good health.

This clonotype was detected many times. The chain links TRBV20-1 to TRBJ1-4; no firm D call. This CDR3 is built from 12 residues. V was clipped by 0 bases and J by 9 bases, with 8 bases between them. The germline gives CDR1 DFQATT, CDR2 SNEGSKA (reference sequence). CDR3 DNA sequence: TGCAGTGCTAGAGATTGGACCCAAAAACTGTTTTTT. Its translation: CSARDWTQKLFF.

This clonotype was detected ten times or more. The V call is TRBV5-6, the J call TRBJ2-3, with 11 bases fitting TRBD2. Germline values: CDR1 SGHDT, CDR2 YYEEEE. The V gene end was trimmed by 2 bases and the J gene end by 2 bases; junction bases not matched to a gene: 10. The CDR3 loop spans 18 amino acids. In nucleotides, the CDR3 is TGTGCCAGCAGCTTCCCTCCGACTAGCGGGGAGAACACAGATACGCAGTATTTT. Its translation: CASSFPPTSGENTDTQYF.

This clonotype was seen repeatedly, ten times or more. The chain uses TRBV12-3 or TRBV12-4 and TRBJ1-1; TRBD1 aligns across 7 bases. Unmatched junction bases numbered 20, after V lost 5 bases and J lost 5 bases. The CDR3 sequence is 18 residues long. The CDR3 region has the DNA TGTGCCAGCAGTCTAAGAAGGATTGACAGGGAAGCGGTAACTGAAGCTTTCTTT. Protein sequence: CASSLRRIDREAVTEAFF.

This clonotype was recorded many times. The rearrangement links TRBV5-1 to TRBJ2-2, with 7 bases fitting TRBD1. J was trimmed by 4 bases and V by 2 bases; bases with no gene match: 5. Germline V gene lookup returns CDR1 SGHRS and CDR2 YFSETQ. There are 15 residues in the CDR3. CDR3 in amino acids: CASSFTGATTGELFF. The CDR3, as DNA: TGCGCCAGCAGCTTTACAGGGGCTACCACCGGGGAGCTGTTTTTT.

This clonotype showed up many times. The V call is TRBV5-5, the J call TRBJ2-1; possibly TRBD2 for D (6 bases). The CDR3 is 15 amino acids. The germline gives CDR1 SGHKS, CDR2 YYEKEE (reference sequence). Trimming removed 3 bases at V and 0 bases at J, with 10 bases between. The CDR3 sequence: CASSYGGSSYNEQFF. CDR3 DNA sequence: TGTGCCAGCAGCTACGGGGGAAGCTCCTACAATGAGCAGTTCTTC.

This clonotype was observed many times. The chain joins TRBV5-1 to TRBJ2-7; the match to TRBD1 covers 7 bases. Germline V gene lookup returns CDR1 SGHRS and CDR2 YFSETQ. CDR3 length: 14 amino acids. The ends lost 0 bases at V and 5 bases at J; junction bases unmatched: 5. The DNA of the CDR3 is TGCGCCAGCAGCTTGGAACAGGGGTGGAACGAGCAGTACTTC. This sequence encodes CASSLEQGWNEQYF.

Ten or more counts support this clonotype. The V gene is TRBV5-6, the J gene TRBJ2-5; 7 nucleotides match TRBD1. V lost 3 bases to trimming and J lost 4 bases; unmatched junction nucleotides: 6. This CDR3 is 14 amino acids long. Germline V lookup: CDR1 SGHDT, CDR2 YYEEEE. The CDR3 loop is CASSSPTGAETQYF. Written as DNA, the CDR3 is TGTGCCAGCAGCTCGCCTACAGGGGCAGAGACCCAGTACTTC.

There are many counts of this clonotype. One junction end disagrees with the germline gene, perhaps due to a read error. The chain is built from TRBV20-1 and TRBJ1-2, with unresolved D. This CDR3 region has 11 residues. Germline V gives CDR1 DFQATT, CDR2 SNEGSKA (reference sequence). CDR3 coding DNA: TGCAGTGCTCCGGACGCTCCAGGCTACACTTTC. This sequence encodes CSAPDAPGYTF.

There are many counts of this clonotype. The chain links TRBV7-3 to TRBJ2-7; 9 bases fit TRBD2. The CDR3 is 14 residues long. V lost 1 base to trimming and J lost 6 bases; unmatched junction nucleotides: 4. CDR1 SGHTA and CDR2 FQGTGA come from the germline V gene. DNA of the CDR3: TGTGCCAGCAGCTTAAGCGGGGGGGCCCGCGAGCAGTACTTC. Translation: CASSLSGGAREQYF.

This clonotype was counted many times. The chain has TRBV6-5 and TRBJ2-1; 11 nucleotides line up with TRBD1. With 6 bases clipped from V and 6 bases from J, the junction kept 13 bases outside the gene matches. CDR3 length: 17 residues. Germline CDR1 is MNHEY and CDR2 is SVGAGI. The CDR3 bases are TGTGCCAGCAGCCGGGACAGGGGGACGCCGAGGGGCAATGAGCAGTTCTTC. Translating it yields CASSRDRGTPRGNEQFF.

In its sample, this clonotype ranks as medium-sized. The chain is built from TRBV7-9 and TRBJ2-7; TRBD2 matches at 11 bases. Germline V lookup: CDR1 SEHNR, CDR2 FQNEAQ (reference sequence). V shed 3 bases and J 6 bases; nucleotides not matched to a gene: 4. This CDR3 is 14 amino acids long. CDR3 DNA sequence: TGTGCCAGCAGCTTTGGGCTAGCGGGAGGCGAGCAGTACTTC. Its protein is CASSFGLAGGEQYF.

In this sample, this clonotype turned up many times. This chain uses TRBV5-6 with TRBJ2-1; TRBD1 aligns across 7 bases. This CDR3 comprises 12 residues. CDR1 and CDR2 (germline): SGHDT, YYEEEE. V lost 4 bases, J lost 14 bases, and 9 bases stayed unmatched. CDR3 in amino acids: CASSEQGPREFF. Written as DNA, the CDR3 is TGTGCCAGCAGCGAACAGGGGCCGCGTGAGTTCTTC.